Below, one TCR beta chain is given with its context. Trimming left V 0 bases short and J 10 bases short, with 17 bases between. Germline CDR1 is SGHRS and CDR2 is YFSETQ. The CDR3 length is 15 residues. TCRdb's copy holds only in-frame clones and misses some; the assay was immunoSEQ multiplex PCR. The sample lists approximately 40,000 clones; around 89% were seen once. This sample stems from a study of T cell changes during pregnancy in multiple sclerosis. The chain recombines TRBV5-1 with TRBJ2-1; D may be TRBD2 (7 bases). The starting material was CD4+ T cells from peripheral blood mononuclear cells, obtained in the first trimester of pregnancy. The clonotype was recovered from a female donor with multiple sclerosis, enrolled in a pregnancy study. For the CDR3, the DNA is TGCGCCAGCAGCTTGGCAGCTAGCGGAGGGGGGGAGCAGTTCTTC. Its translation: CASSLAASGGGEQFF.